The TCR beta chain under discussion was sequenced for a study of blood T cells in healthy people across ages. Study-level results: Per-million-T-cell TCR beta diversity fell roughly linearly with age. It was not known whether donors were CMV positive (a possible confounder of expanded clonotype changes).

The CDR3 is made up of 16 amino acids. CDR1 is SGHTA, CDR2 FQGNSA, per germline. Trimming pared 3 bases from V and 2 bases from J, leaving 15 bases between. This clonotype appeared a few times. The target antigen is unknown. Using a J-beta primer mix together with a sample-barcoded 5' primer, a second PCR was run for roughly 7 to 11 cycles. The study obtained at least 2.5 million CDR3-containing paired-end reads from every sample. TCRdb fed the 5' RACE reads into MiXCR, producing one record per CDR3 protein. The sample comprises around 970,000 distinct CDR3 sequences, roughly 51% of which are singletons, and about a fifth rests with the top ten. Ten milliliters of peripheral blood were drawn from each donor.

The gene calls are TRBV7-2 and TRBJ2-3; D is perhaps TRBD1 or TRBD2 (5 bases each). The sample consisted of blood. The source is a woman aged 60 to 75 in good health. CDR3 DNA sequence: TGTGCCAGCAGCTTGTCGGGGACCTCCTTCACAGATACGCAGTATTTT. Translated: CASSLSGTSFTDTQYF.